This T cell receptor (beta chain) was identified during a study of graft-versus-host responses after intestinal transplantation. Across the whole study: All recipients were transplanted with multivisceral, liver-intestinal, or isolated intestinal grafts. Induction with anti-thymocyte globulin, then tacrolimus and steroids for about 3 years, was given to all recipients. Study-wide points: Among recipient marrow samples, GvH clones were found; some appeared first in ileum or blood. Peak GvH clone levels in circulation were associated with early post-transplant HvG declines.

Trimming removed 5 bases from V and 7 bases from J; junction bases left unmatched: 8. The CDR3 has 13 amino acids. CDR1 is SEHNR and CDR2 is FQNEAQ in the germline V gene (reference sequence). Assay: immunoSEQ multiplex PCR; the TCRdb copy retains only in-frame clones and omits some. The sample yields around 20,000 clones, over 70% seen once. With respect to this clone: Its matching antigen is unknown.

This sample comprised PBMCs, obtained 14 days after transplant. V and J are TRBV7-9 and TRBJ2-7; 7 nucleotides agree with TRBD1. This receptor was taken from a human patient who received an intestinal transplant, so some T cells may come from the graft donor. CDR3 in DNA: TGTGCCAGCAGCCCCCCAGGGGGATGGGAGCAGTACTTC. Protein: CASSPPGGWEQYF.